This T cell receptor beta chain was observed in a study of T-cell memory formation after mild COVID-19. Overall study: TCR clusters were largely donor specific. General study points: CD8+ contracting clones occupied EMRA, while CD4+ ones occupied mainly CM and EM. CD4/CD8 balance characterized clones contracting day 15 to 85, and CD4+ skew characterized later expanders.

A few counts support this clonotype. Its antigen is unidentified. Given a much more abundant clone one base away, this may be a read error. V lost 3 bases, J lost 5 bases, and 15 bases lay in between. Germline loops: CDR1 KGHDR, CDR2 SFDVKD. The CDR3 extends over 15 amino acids. 5'RACE with constant-segment primers yielded barcoded, UMI-tagged TCR alpha and TCR beta cDNA libraries. TCRdb passed the 5' RACE reads through MiXCR, listing each CDR3 protein once. Of around 7,200 distinct CDR3 sequences detected, about a third appear once; the ten largest clones hold 55%. The sequencing input was PBMCs or a T cell subset sorted from them (not recorded which). This chain connects TRBV24-1 to TRBJ2-5; perhaps TRBD2 as D (6 bases). This receptor was taken from an adult woman who had mild COVID-19 (a few samples of this study predate the infection). Cell type and time point are not known. CDR3 loop: CATSDGGTEHETQYF. The CDR3 nucleotides are TGTGCCACCAGTGATGGCGGGACGGAACACGAGACCCAGTACTTC.